This is a list of T cell receptor beta chains from one sample in a study of shared clonotypes between healthy human individuals. Clones were read by immunoSEQ multiplex PCR, and TCRdb kept only the in-frame ones, dropping some. The top ten clones hold 20% to 30% of a sample with hundreds of thousands of clones, 80% to 95% of them seen once. Material: naive CD8+ T cells sorted from blood. Receptors were obtained from a man aged 25 to 40 in good health. Each CDR3 is given with its conserved first and last residue. D genes are given only for firm matches. Rows may omit the clone size; those that give it use once, few, many or a size class.

clone size,V gene,D gene,J gene,CDR3 DNA,CDR3 protein
.,TRBV9,TRBD1,TRBJ1-2,TGTGCCAGCAGCGTAGCAACCGACAGGGGGGGAGACTATGGCTACACCTTC,CASSVATDRGGDYGYTF
once,TRBV28,.,TRBJ1-2,TGTGCCAGCAGTTTTGAGGGGGGACCTCAGGGCTACACCTTC,CASSFEGGPQGYTF
.,TRBV29-1,.,TRBJ1-1,TGCAGCGGGGAGGGGAACACTGAAGCTTTCTTT,CSGEGNTEAFF
.,TRBV4-1,.,TRBJ2-2,TGCGCCAGCAGCCAAGATCGAGGAGGCGGGGAGCTGTTTTTT,CASSQDRGGGELFF
.,TRBV4-2,.,TRBJ2-1,TGTGCCAGCAGCCAAGATCCTAGTTTCAATGAGCAGTTCTTC,CASSQDPSFNEQFF
.,TRBV7-9,.,TRBJ2-2,TGTGCCAGCAGCCCGAATACCGGGGAGCTGTTTTTT,CASSPNTGELFF
.,TRBV30,TRBD2,TRBJ2-1,TGTGCCTGGATGCTAGCGGGAGGGCCGAGCTCCTACAATGAGCAGTTCTTC,CAWMLAGGPSSYNEQFF
.,TRBV4-1,.,TRBJ2-1,TGCGCCAGCAGCCTCCGAACGGCTATGAGTTACTCCTACAATGAGCAGTTCTTC,CASSLRTAMSYSYNEQFF
.,TRBV11-2,TRBD2,TRBJ2-1,TGTGCCAGCAGCTTAAAGTCCCTGGGAGGACTAGCGGGAGTAGAGCAGTTCTTC,CASSLKSLGGLAGVEQFF
.,TRBV7-2,.,TRBJ2-7,TGTGCCAGCAGCCTAGGGGACGGGACCTACGAGCAGTACTTC,CASSLGDGTYEQYF
.,TRBV27,TRBD2,TRBJ2-5,TGTGCCAGCAGACCCGGACTAGCGGGAGGGGAAGAGACCCAGTACTTC,CASRPGLAGGEETQYF
.,TRBV29-1,TRBD1,TRBJ1-1,TGCAGCGTTGAAGATCACGGGACAGGGAGCACTGAAGCTTTCTTT,CSVEDHGTGSTEAFF
.,TRBV7-9,TRBD1,TRBJ2-7,TGTGCCAGCAGCTCAAACCGGGACAGTACCTACGAGCAGTACTTC,CASSSNRDSTYEQYF
.,TRBV14,.,TRBJ2-7,TGTGCCAGCAGCCAAGCAAAAAACGAGCAGTACTTC,CASSQAKNEQYF
.,TRBV19,.,TRBJ2-1,TGTGCCAGTAAGAGTAGCTCCTACAATGAGCAGTTCTTC,CASKSSSYNEQFF
.,TRBV27,.,TRBJ2-1,TGTGCCAGCAGTTTACCCCCCGGAGGCAATGAGCAGTTCTTC,CASSLPPGGNEQFF
.,TRBV7-9,TRBD1,TRBJ2-5,TGTGCCAGCAGGCCTGGGTCCGCCGAGGACAGGGAGCAAGAGACCCAGTACTTC,CASRPGSAEDREQETQYF
.,TRBV19,TRBD2,TRBJ2-1,TGTGCCAGTAGTCCCCTAGCGGGGAACTACAATGAGCAGTTCTTC,CASSPLAGNYNEQFF
.,TRBV6-6,.,TRBJ2-7,TGTGCCAGCAGCCCTAACGAGGACTCCCTCTGGGAGCAGTACTTC,CASSPNEDSLWEQYF
.,TRBV10-2,.,TRBJ2-7,TGCGCCACCAGAGACACCTCCTACGAGCAGTACTTC,CATRDTSYEQYF
.,TRBV5-4,TRBD1,TRBJ2-7,TGTGCCAGCACCAAGACAGGGACATACGAGCAGTACTTC,CASTKTGTYEQYF
.,TRBV7-6,TRBD2,TRBJ2-7,TGTGCCAGCAGCTTAGGTAGCGGGGGCCTCTACGAGCAGTACTTC,CASSLGSGGLYEQYF
.,TRBV5-6,.,TRBJ2-3,TGTGCCAGCAGCTTGGAATTGACTTTAAAGACAGATACGCAGTATTTT,CASSLELTLKTDTQYF
.,TRBV7-6,.,TRBJ2-3,TGTGCCAGCAGCTTTTACACAGATACGCAGTATTTT,CASSFYTDTQYF
.,TRBV2,TRBD1,TRBJ2-1,TGTGCCAGCAGTGGACAGGGATACTACAATGAGCAGTTCTTC,CASSGQGYYNEQFF
.,TRBV27,.,TRBJ1-2,TGTGCCAGCAGTTTATCCCAGGGTGGCGGCTACACCTTC,CASSLSQGGGYTF
.,TRBV4-1,TRBD2,TRBJ2-7,TGCGCCAGCATGCCCCGGGAGGGGGGAGTCCACGAGCAGTACTTC,CASMPREGGVHEQYF
.,TRBV2,.,TRBJ1-1,TGTGCCAGTGCGAGAGGAGGGGGGACTGAAGCTTTCTTT,CASARGGGTEAFF
.,TRBV4-1,.,TRBJ2-3,TGCGCCAGCAGCCAGGGGCTAACAGATACGCAGTATTTT,CASSQGLTDTQYF
.,TRBV7-9,.,TRBJ1-5,TGTGCCAGCAGCCCCATCGAGGGGAAGGGGAGCAATCAGCCCCAGCATTTT,CASSPIEGKGSNQPQHF
once,TRBV6-6,.,TRBJ2-7,TGTGCCAGCAATCCGGGACTGAGCTACGAGCAGTACTTC,CASNPGLSYEQYF
.,TRBV29-1,TRBD2,TRBJ2-1,TGCAGCGTTGAGTCGTTGCGCGGGAGATTGGGAGATGAGCAGTTCTTC,CSVESLRGRLGDEQFF
once,TRBV27,.,TRBJ2-7,TGTGCCAGCAGTTCCCGACAGCCATACGAGCAGTACTTC,CASSSRQPYEQYF
few,TRBV2,.,TRBJ1-1,TGTGCCAGCACACGGGGCCCCAACACTGAAGCTTTCTTT,CASTRGPNTEAFF
.,TRBV5-1,.,TRBJ2-2,TGCGCCAGCAGCTTTAGTCTCCCTCACACCGGGGAGCTGTTTTTT,CASSFSLPHTGELFF
.,TRBV19,TRBD1,TRBJ1-1,TGTGCCAGTAGTATAAGGACAGGGGCGAACACTGAAGCTTTCTTT,CASSIRTGANTEAFF
.,TRBV7-2,.,TRBJ2-7,TGTGCCAGCAGCTTCCGGGACCCCTACGAGCAGTACTTC,CASSFRDPYEQYF
.,TRBV27,.,TRBJ2-7,TGTGCCAGCAGTTTAAAGGCAGCCTACGAGCAGTACTTC,CASSLKAAYEQYF
.,TRBV7-8,TRBD2,TRBJ2-3,TGTGCCAGCAGCCCATTAGCGGGAGGGAGCACAGATACGCAGTATTTT,CASSPLAGGSTDTQYF
.,TRBV4-1,TRBD1,TRBJ1-4,TGCGCCAGCAGCCAACGTCCGGGACAGGTTCATGAAAAACTGTTTTTT,CASSQRPGQVHEKLFF
.,TRBV7-9,.,TRBJ2-1,TGTGCCAGCAGCTCCGGAACAGAGCAGTTCTTC,CASSSGTEQFF
.,TRBV7-9,TRBD1,TRBJ2-6,TGTGCCAGCAGCTCGTCGGACAGGGTACAGCCTGGGGCCAACGTCCTGACTTTC,CASSSSDRVQPGANVLTF
.,TRBV19,.,TRBJ2-7,TGTGCCAGTAGTATACAGGGCCAAGCCTACGAGCAGTACTTC,CASSIQGQAYEQYF
.,TRBV9,TRBD1,TRBJ2-1,TGTGCCAGCAGCCCAGGACAGGGCAATGAGCAGTTCTTC,CASSPGQGNEQFF
.,TRBV11-2,.,TRBJ2-7,TGTGCCAGCAGCTTAGTCACAGCTTACGAGCAGTACTTC,CASSLVTAYEQYF
.,TRBV7-6,.,TRBJ2-1,TGTGCCAGCAGCTTGAGTAGCGACTACTCCTACAATGAGCAGTTCTTC,CASSLSSDYSYNEQFF
.,TRBV7-9,.,TRBJ2-7,TGTGCCAGCAGCAGCTTAGTCGGCCCCCAGGCCTACGAGCAGTACTTC,CASSSLVGPQAYEQYF
.,TRBV4-3,.,TRBJ2-5,TGCGCCAGCAGCCAAGATTCAAAGGGATGGGGTGAGACCCAGTACTTC,CASSQDSKGWGETQYF
.,TRBV7-9,TRBD1,TRBJ1-5,TGTGCCAGCAGCCCAGGGGGCTTCAATCAGCCCCAGCATTTT,CASSPGGFNQPQHF
.,TRBV18,TRBD1,TRBJ1-4,TGTGCCAGCTCACCACGGCCAGGGGGCGCGCGGGTGGATGAAAAACTGTTTTTT,CASSPRPGGARVDEKLFF
.,TRBV23-1,.,TRBJ1-1,TGCGCCAGCAGTCCTAAAGGGCTTCTGAACACTGAAGCTTTCTTT,CASSPKGLLNTEAFF
.,TRBV4-1,TRBD1,TRBJ1-5,TGCGCCAGCAGCCAAGCGACCGGGACAGGAAAGTTTAGCAATCAGCCCCAGCATTTT,CASSQATGTGKFSNQPQHF
.,TRBV7-9,TRBD2,TRBJ2-7,TGTGCCAGCACTGGGACTAGCCCGTGGGAGCAGTACTTC,CASTGTSPWEQYF
.,TRBV4-1,.,TRBJ2-3,TGCGCCAGCAGCCAGGGGGAGGTTTCGGAGACAGATACGCAGTATTTT,CASSQGEVSETDTQYF
.,TRBV7-9,TRBD2,TRBJ2-1,TGTGCCAGCAGCCAACCCGGGACTAGCGGTCACAATGAGCAGTTCTTC,CASSQPGTSGHNEQFF